The 23 T cell receptor beta chains in this list originate from one sample, sequenced in a study of cytomegalovirus exposure and HLA in healthy donors. The PCR had 60 Vbeta and 13 Jbeta primers. Libraries were prepared by immunoSEQ multiplex PCR; TCRdb keeps only in-frame clonotypes and omits some of them. This sample yields about 98,000 clones, of which under 75% are seen a single time; roughly 2.5% belongs to the top ten. Material for sequencing was PBMCs. These receptors were obtained from a man aged 50-59 years in good health and CMV-seronegative.

CDR3: CASSLAGVGEQFF. The DNA of the CDR3 is TGCGCCAGCAGCCTAGCGGGAGTAGGTGAGCAGTTCTTC. The chain uses TRBV5-1 and TRBJ2-1; 10 bases line up with TRBD2. The CDR3 has 13 amino acids. J lost 9 bases, V lost 4 bases, and 4 bases had no gene match. Germline V gene sequence: CDR1 SGHRS, CDR2 YFSETQ.

J is TRBJ1-6 and V is TRBV2, with 8 bases identical to TRBD1. The CDR3 is made up of 16 amino acids. The trim removed 6 bases at V and 8 bases at J, leaving 12 bases unmatched. Germline lookup yields CDR1 SNHLY and CDR2 FYNNEI. CDR3 DNA sequence: TGTGCCAGCAGGAATACAGGGGGACGGCTTGATTCACCCCTCCACTTT. It yields the protein CASRNTGGRLDSPLHF.

The gene calls are TRBV7-9 and TRBJ2-7, with D tentatively TRBD2 (6 bases). Germline V gives CDR1 SEHNR, CDR2 FQNEAQ (reference sequence). The CDR3 totals 14 residues. V lost 10 bases, J lost 2 bases, and 18 bases lay in between. The chain's CDR3 is CATLRRGPTYEQYF. DNA of the CDR3: TGTGCCACCCTACGGCGGGGTCCTACCTACGAGCAGTACTTC.

The table lists this clone with a few counts. The chain combines TRBV7-2 with TRBJ2-3; 8 nucleotides align to TRBD2. J was trimmed by 1 base and V by 5 bases; bases with no gene match: 8. The germline V gene has CDR1 SGHTA and CDR2 FQGNSA. The CDR3 sequence is 16 residues long. The chain's CDR3 is CASSHLFSGGTDTQYF. The CDR3 DNA reads as TGTGCCAGCAGCCACCTTTTTAGCGGGGGCACAGATACGCAGTATTTT.

This clone was seen more than once but under ten times. CDR3 sequence (DNA): TGTGCCAGCAGTGAAGTTACAGAACCCGGTGAAAAACTGTTTTTT. Residues: CASSEVTEPGEKLFF. The chain employs TRBV6-1 and TRBJ1-4; D is unresolved. The V and J ends lost 1 base and 7 bases respectively, with 13 bases between them. CDR3 length: 15 amino acids. Germline values: CDR1 MNHNS, CDR2 SASEGT.

The V gene is TRBV5-1, the J gene TRBJ2-2, with TRBD1 identical over 7 bases. In germline, CDR1 is SGHRS, CDR2 YFSETQ. The junction had 5 bases not matched to a gene; V was cut back by 4 bases and J by 5 bases. The CDR3 has 14 residues. CDR3 sequence: CASSPRTGTGELFF. CDR3 DNA: TGCGCCAGCAGCCCAAGGACAGGTACCGGGGAGCTGTTTTTT.

This rearrangement joins TRBV19 to TRBJ2-6, with 9 positions matching TRBD1. The CDR3 loop spans 17 amino acids. In germline, CDR1 is LNHDA, CDR2 SQIVND (reference sequence). J lost 0 bases, V lost 7 bases, and 7 bases had no gene match. CDR3: CASTPGQGSSGANVLTF. Here the CDR3 DNA reads TGTGCCAGTACCCCCGGACAGGGGTCCTCTGGGGCCAACGTCCTGACTTTC.

The chain couples TRBV6-5 to TRBJ2-2, with 8 bases that match TRBD2. Germline CDR1 is MNHEY and CDR2 is SVGAGI. V lost 7 bases, J lost 5 bases, and 9 bases stayed unmatched. This CDR3 is 15 amino acids long. The CDR3 sequence is CASTHGGGRTGELFF. Written as DNA, the CDR3 is TGTGCCAGCACCCACGGGGGGGGGCGGACCGGGGAGCTGTTTTTT.

This sequence joins TRBV29-1 and TRBJ2-7, with D maybe TRBD2 (6 bases). CDR1 is SQVTM and CDR2 is ANQGSEA in the germline V gene. There are 14 residues in the CDR3. The ends were cut back, 7 bases at V and 2 bases at J, with 18 bases in the middle. CDR3 sequence: CSATEGNVPYEQYF. For the CDR3, the DNA is TGCAGCGCTACGGAGGGGAACGTACCCTACGAGCAGTACTTC.

This clone was seen once. This chain links TRBV23-1 with TRBJ1-6; TRBD1 matches at 7 bases. TRBV23-1 has ORF status, its function being uncertain. The V and J ends lost 7 bases and 6 bases, in that order; junction bases with no gene match: 12. CDR3 size: 16 residues. CDR3 residues: CASNLRGQSTNSPLHF. The CDR3 nucleotides read TGCGCCAGCAACCTCCGGGGACAGTCGACTAATTCACCCCTCCACTTT.

The V and J genes are TRBV28 and TRBJ1-6, with D perhaps TRBD1 (6 bases). Germline V gives CDR1 MDHEN, CDR2 SYDVKM. This CDR3 spans 16 amino acids. The V and J ends lost 6 bases and 6 bases respectively, with 18 bases between them. The CDR3 loop is CASRDSGVLGNSPLHF. The CDR3 DNA sequence: TGTGCCAGCAGGGACAGTGGGGTTTTGGGTAATTCACCCCTCCACTTT.

The V and J genes are TRBV6-6 and TRBJ2-4; D call uncertain. The CDR3 totals 12 residues. V was cut by 4 bases and J by 9 bases, with 10 bases left in between. Looked up from germline, CDR1 is MNHNY and CDR2 is SVGAGI (reference sequence). CDR3 amino acids: CASSLAVFIQYF. For the CDR3, the DNA is TGTGCCAGCAGTTTGGCAGTTTTCATTCAGTACTTC.

As concerns this clone: The junction does not match germline at one end; this may be a read error. This chain connects TRBV7-7 to TRBJ2-7; no clear D gene. The germline gives CDR1 SSHAT, CDR2 FNYEAQ (reference sequence). This CDR3 is built from 13 residues. The CDR3 DNA reads TGTGCTAGCAGCGCCGGGTCCACCTACGAGCAGTACTTC. Translation: CASSAGSTYEQYF.

This clone was recorded a few times. The V call is TRBV27, the J call TRBJ1-2, with TRBD1 matching 7 bases. Germline CDR1 is MNHEY and CDR2 is SMNVEV (reference sequence). Trimming cost V 5 bases and J 2 bases; bases outside gene matches: 5. This CDR3 spans 14 amino acids. CDR3 coding DNA: TGTGCCAGCAGTGGTCGACAGGGAAACTATGGCTACACCTTC. Its protein is CASSGRQGNYGYTF.

The chain carries TRBV27 and TRBJ2-3; 8 bases match TRBD2. J gave up 2 bases and V 6 bases, and 13 bases lay outside the gene matches. CDR1 MNHEY and CDR2 SMNVEV come from the germline V gene (reference sequence). The CDR3 is 17 amino acids. For the CDR3, the DNA is TGTGCCAGCAGCATTCCCTTAGCGGGGATATACACAGATACGCAGTATTTT. This codes for CASSIPLAGIYTDTQYF.

This clone was counted once. J is TRBJ2-6 and V is TRBV29-1; a possible D gene is TRBD1 (5 bases). With 3 bases removed from V and 1 base from J, the gap between germline ends came to 13 bases. The CDR3 extends over 16 amino acids. CDR1 SQVTM and CDR2 ANQGSEA come from the germline V gene. Here the CDR3 DNA reads TGCAGCGTTGAGGTCAGGGCCGGGTCTGGGGCCAACGTCCTGACTTTC. This encodes CSVEVRAGSGANVLTF.

This rearrangement joins TRBV27 to TRBJ2-7; D gene unclear. This CDR3 contains 12 residues. Trimming took off 5 bases at V and 0 bases at J, with 5 bases between the two ends. CDR1 and CDR2 (germline): MNHEY, SMNVEV (reference sequence). The CDR3 DNA sequence: TGTGCCAGCAGTGACATCTCCTACGAGCAGTACTTC. It codes for CASSDISYEQYF.

This chain connects TRBV28 to TRBJ1-1; D unclear. Germline assignment: CDR1 MDHEN and CDR2 SYDVKM. Between the trimmed V and J ends, which lost 4 bases and 3 bases, there was a span of 15 bases. The CDR3 has 15 residues. The CDR3, as DNA: TGTGCCAGCAGTTCCAGTGGAGGGTGGGACACTGAAGCTTTCTTT. This sequence encodes CASSSSGGWDTEAFF.

As to this clone: The junction departs from the called germline gene at one end, perhaps through a read error. This specimen includes other DNA sequences encoding the same CDR3. The rearrangement links TRBV27 to TRBJ2-7, with 7 nucleotides matching TRBD2. This CDR3 contains 14 residues. CDR1 MNHEY and CDR2 SMNVEV come from the germline V gene (reference sequence). The CDR3 nucleotides read TGTGCCAGCAGTTTATTCGGGGGGATTGACGAGCAATACTTC. Translation: CASSLFGGIDEQYF.

The rearrangement joins TRBV4-1 to TRBJ1-3, with 8 nucleotides matching TRBD1. Trimming removed 0 bases from V and 2 bases from J; junction bases left unmatched: 3. The CDR3 extends over 16 amino acids. Germline CDR1 and CDR2: MGHRA and YSYEKL. In DNA form, the CDR3 reads TGCGCCAGCAGCCAAGAGCTGACAGGGGCTGGAAACACCATATATTTT. Its protein is CASSQELTGAGNTIYF.

J is TRBJ2-1 and V is TRBV29-1, with D possibly matching TRBD2 (5 bases). Germline values: CDR1 SQVTM, CDR2 ANQGSEA. With 4 bases removed from V and 4 bases from J, the gap between germline ends came to 11 bases. The CDR3 covers 13 residues. The CDR3 DNA is TGCAGCGTTGTTAATAAGCGGTACAATGAGCAGTTCTTC. This encodes CSVVNKRYNEQFF.

Only a few counts were recorded for this clone. This chain connects TRBV9 to TRBJ2-1; 10 bases are a match to TRBD2. The CDR3 is 16 amino acids. Germline values: CDR1 SGDLS, CDR2 YYNGEE. The V segment lost 4 bases and the J segment 0 bases; nucleotides outside the gene matches: 4. This CDR3 is CASSPSGSRSYNEQFF. The CDR3 region has the DNA TGTGCCAGCAGCCCTAGCGGGAGCCGCTCCTACAATGAGCAGTTCTTC.

The V gene is TRBV6-6, the J gene TRBJ1-3; the D gene is possibly TRBD1 (5 bases). Trimming pared 2 bases from V and 4 bases from J, leaving 12 bases between. The length of the CDR3 is 15 residues. Per the germline V gene, CDR1 is MNHNY and CDR2 is SVGAGI (reference sequence). The CDR3 region is CASSYLGGGGNTIYF. CDR3 sequence (DNA): TGTGCCAGCAGTTACCTGGGGGGTGGCGGAAACACCATATATTTT.